These 19 T cell receptor beta chains were all obtained from the same sample, sequenced in a study of blood T cells in healthy people across ages. The use of a sample-barcoded 5' primer and a J-beta primer mix characterized a second PCR of about 7 to 12 cycles. TCRdb called the 5' RACE reads again in MiXCR, with one record for every CDR3 protein. The top ten hold about a fifth of the sample, which has under 1 million distinct CDR3 sequences, more than 40% seen once. The sample consisted of blood. Receptors originate from a man in his 60s in good health.

The V call is TRBV24-1, the J call TRBJ2-1; the D is unclear. This CDR3 comprises 13 residues. The germline V gene encodes CDR1 KGHDR and CDR2 SFDVKD. Trimming cost V 5 bases and J 5 bases, with 9 bases left between them. CDR3 DNA sequence: TGTGCCACCAGTGCATCGCTACACAATGAGCAGTTCTTC. Its translation: CATSASLHNEQFF.

The CDR3 here is CSASKRGGWGETQYF. The CDR3 DNA is TGCAGTGCTAGCAAGCGGGGGGGCTGGGGAGAGACCCAGTACTTC. This rearrangement joins TRBV20-1 to TRBJ2-5, with TRBD2 identical over 10 bases. The germline V gene encodes CDR1 DFQATT and CDR2 SNEGSKA (reference sequence). The CDR3 has 15 residues. With 3 bases clipped from V and 4 bases from J, the junction kept 8 bases outside the gene matches.

The chain links TRBV5-1 to TRBJ2-1, with 7 nucleotides matching TRBD1. Trimming removed 6 bases from V and 7 bases from J; junction bases left unmatched: 19. Germline loops: CDR1 SGHRS, CDR2 YFSETQ. The CDR3 is 17 amino acids. CDR3 amino acids: CASTLEPQGSPPNEQFF. CDR3 DNA sequence: TGCGCCAGCACCCTCGAACCACAGGGGTCCCCCCCGAATGAGCAGTTCTTC.

This sequence joins TRBV6-2 or TRBV6-3 and TRBJ2-1, with D unclear. The J call may be wrong; the DNA end is better matched by TRBJ2-7. The CDR3 covers 14 residues. The germline V gene has CDR1 MNHEY and CDR2 SVGEGT. CDR3 in DNA: TGTGCCAGCAGTCCCCATAGCTCCTACAATGAGCAGTACTTC. Translated, it gives CASSPHSSYNEQYF.

The rearrangement links TRBV18 to TRBJ2-4, with TRBD2 matching over 8 bases. The J call is uncertain, as TRBJ2-7 better fits the DNA end. Germline lookup yields CDR1 KGHSH and CDR2 LQKENI. CDR3 size: 14 residues. The CDR3 DNA reads TGTGCCAGCTCACCGACGGGACTAGCCTACGAGCAGTACTTC. It yields the protein CASSPTGLAYEQYF.

The table lists this clonotype with a few counts. CDR3: CSAREVRDHQPQHF. The CDR3 region has the DNA TGCAGTGCTAGAGAGGTCAGGGACCATCAGCCCCAGCATTTT. The J gene is TRBJ1-5, the V gene TRBV20-1, with D perhaps TRBD1 (5 bases). Trimming shortened V by 0 bases and J by 5 bases, and 11 bases separated the two germline ends. Looked up from germline, CDR1 is DFQATT and CDR2 is SNEGSKA (reference sequence). This CDR3 contains 14 residues.

This clonotype appeared a few times. The chain combines TRBV12-3 or TRBV12-4 with TRBJ2-1; no clear D. The V end lost 2 bases, the J end lost 4 bases, and 12 bases lay between the germline ends. The CDR3 has 15 residues. For the CDR3, the DNA is TGTGCCAGCAGTTTACGCCTAGACGTTTACAATGAGCAGTTCTTC. As protein: CASSLRLDVYNEQFF.

At least ten counts were recorded for this clonotype. The gene calls are TRBV28 and TRBJ1-5, with 7 bases that match TRBD1. The germline V gene has CDR1 MDHEN and CDR2 SYDVKM. V shed 5 bases, J shed 0 bases, and the junction held 1 base outside the gene matches. The CDR3 extends over 14 amino acids. CDR3 coding DNA: TGTGCCAGCAGTCAGGGGGTTAGCAATCAGCCCCAGCATTTT. Encoded protein: CASSQGVSNQPQHF.

CDR3 amino acids: CASSPRGTGGQHTDTQYF. DNA of the CDR3: TGTGCCAGCTCACCACGGGGGACAGGGGGACAGCACACAGATACGCAGTATTTT. The chain couples TRBV18 to TRBJ2-3; 11 nucleotides line up with TRBD1. The junction had 8 bases not matched to a gene; V was cut back by 1 base and J by 2 bases. The CDR3 length is 18 residues. Germline V CDR1 and CDR2: KGHSH, LQKENI.

This clonotype was counted a few times. The CDR3: CSAREGTVPTDTQYF. DNA for the CDR3: TGCAGTGCTAGAGAAGGGACGGTACCCACAGATACGCAGTATTTT. This chain joins TRBV20-1 and TRBJ2-3; D is perhaps TRBD1 or TRBD2 (5 bases each). V was shortened by 0 bases and J by 2 bases, with 12 bases between the two germline ends. The CDR3 has 15 residues. The germline CDR1 and CDR2 sequences are DFQATT and SNEGSKA (reference sequence).

This clonotype has just a few counts. The rearrangement links TRBV9 to TRBJ2-1; the D is unclear. The germline gives CDR1 SGDLS, CDR2 YYNGEE. This CDR3 has 15 residues. V was shortened by 2 bases and J by 4 bases, with 13 bases between the two germline ends. The DNA of the CDR3 is TGTGCCAGCAGCGTTCTTTCTCAAGGATACAATGAGCAGTTCTTC. It specifies CASSVLSQGYNEQFF. Combining the CDR3 with reference TRBV9 and TRBJ2-1 gives the whole variable domain DSGVTQTPKHLITATGQRVTLRCSPRSGDLSVYWYQQSLDQGLQFLIQYYNGEERAKGNILERFSAQQFPDLHSELNLSSLELGDSALYFCASSVLSQGYNEQFFGPGTRLTVL.

About this clonotype itself: Being one base from a much bigger clone, this may be a read error. The gene calls are TRBV3-1 and TRBJ2-2, with D possibly matching TRBD1 (5 bases). The germline V gene has CDR1 LGHDT and CDR2 YNNKEL (reference sequence). The CDR3 is 12 residues long. Trimming removed 4 bases from V and 7 bases from J, with 7 bases in between. CDR3 sequence reads: CASSLRGGELFF. CDR3 nucleotides: TGTGCCAGCAGCCTTAGGGGCGGGGAGCTGTTTTTT.

The V and J genes are TRBV7-2 and TRBJ1-5, with 7 nucleotides matching TRBD1. From germline, CDR1 is SGHTA and CDR2 FQGNSA. Trimming removed 6 bases from V and 7 bases from J; junction bases left unmatched: 12. The CDR3 is 15 amino acids. The CDR3 reads CASSPRQGQGQPQHF. DNA for the CDR3: TGTGCCAGCAGTCCCAGACAGGGACAAGGCCAGCCCCAGCATTTT.

V and J are TRBV5-5 and TRBJ2-2, with no clear D. The CDR3 sequence is 16 residues long. From germline, CDR1 is SGHKS and CDR2 YYEKEE (reference sequence). Trimming removed 3 bases at V and 1 base at J, with 13 bases between. The DNA of the CDR3 is TGTGCCAGCAGCTCCTGGATAACCGGGAACACCGGGGAGCTGTTTTTT. It translates to CASSSWITGNTGELFF.

This rearrangement joins TRBV12-3 or TRBV12-4 to TRBJ2-7; 7 positions agree with TRBD1. CDR3 length: 15 amino acids. The trim removed 5 bases at V and 1 base at J, leaving 8 bases unmatched. The CDR3 sequence is CASSRRRQGSYEQYF. The CDR3 DNA reads TGTGCCAGCAGTCGACGCCGACAGGGTTCCTACGAGCAGTACTTC.

The rearrangement uses TRBV6-2 or TRBV6-3 and TRBJ2-7, with TRBD2 identical over 7 bases. The CDR3 runs to 14 residues. CDR1 and CDR2 (germline): MNHEY, SVGEGT. Trimming took 6 bases from V and 4 from J; bases not matched to a gene: 9. As DNA, the CDR3 is TGTGCCAGCAGCCAAGGACTAGGAGCATACGAGCAGTACTTC. Translated: CASSQGLGAYEQYF.

A few counts support this clonotype. This chain links TRBV6-5 with TRBJ1-4; 8 nucleotides match TRBD1. Per the germline V gene, CDR1 is MNHEY and CDR2 is SVGAGI. The CDR3 runs 19 residues. With 0 bases clipped from V and 2 bases from J, the junction kept 11 bases outside the gene matches. CDR3 in DNA: TGTGCCAGCAGTTACTCGAGGACAGGGCTCGTCTTGACTAATGAAAAACTGTTTTTT. Translating gives CASSYSRTGLVLTNEKLFF.

In this sample, this clonotype turned up a few times. V is TRBV5-1 and J is TRBJ2-7; 8 bases fit TRBD1. CDR3 length: 18 residues. The V gene's germline CDR1 is SGHRS and CDR2 YFSETQ. Trimming cost V 0 bases and J 4 bases; bases outside gene matches: 15. CDR3 region: CASSLGGDRGQRGYEQYF. CDR3 bases: TGCGCCAGCAGCTTGGGAGGAGACAGGGGACAGAGAGGTTACGAGCAGTACTTC.

The CDR3 DNA is TGTGCCAGCTCACTAGAGACAGGGTATTTCGAGCAGTACTTC. Amino acid sequence: CASSLETGYFEQYF. The V gene is TRBV18, the J gene TRBJ2-4; TRBD1 aligns across 7 bases. The J call may be faulty, since TRBJ2-7 better matches the DNA end. There are 14 residues in the CDR3. Germline CDR1 reads KGHSH; CDR2 reads LQKENI.